Following are 11 T cell receptor beta chains from one sample sequenced in a study of blood T cell repertoires in COVID-19. Only in-frame clones appear in the TCRdb table, and some are missing; sequencing was by immunoSEQ multiplex PCR. The table shows roughly 390,000 clones, with around 87% occurring only once. Input material: peripheral blood. These receptors all come from a woman under 40 with COVID-19, enrolled during active disease.

The CDR3 DNA sequence: TGCACCCAACTCCGGGACAGGGTCTACGAGCAGTACTTC. This translates into CTQLRDRVYEQYF. The genes are TRBV1 and TRBJ2-7; TRBD1, as called in the table, went unchecked against the DNA. TRBV1 is recorded as a pseudogene. The CDR3 spans 13 residues.

The chain uses TRBV12-3 or TRBV12-4 and TRBJ1-2; TRBD1 might be the D (5 bases). Trimming removed 7 bases at V and 6 bases at J, with 12 bases between. CDR3 size: 12 residues. This chain's CDR3 is CASTFKGNGYTF. The CDR3 DNA reads as TGTGCCAGCACTTTCAAGGGGAATGGCTACACCTTC.

This chain connects TRBV11-2 to TRBJ2-5; TRBD2 is a possible D gene (5 bases). V gave up 1 base and J gave up 5 bases, with 17 bases separating them. There are 16 residues in the CDR3. Germline lookup yields CDR1 SGHAT and CDR2 FQNNGV. DNA for the CDR3: TGTGCCAGCAGCTTAGGAGGGTCGGTTGAGATTGAGACCCAGTACTTC. As protein: CASSLGGSVEIETQYF. The whole variable domain, filled in from reference TRBV11-2 and TRBJ2-5, reads EAGVAQSPRYKIIEKRQSVAFWCNPISGHATLYWYQQILGQGPKLLIQFQNNGVVDDSQLPKDRFSAERLKGVDSTLKIQPAKLEDSAVYLCASSLGGSVEIETQYFGPGTRLLVL.

The genes are TRBV6-4 and TRBJ2-3; 7 bases agree with TRBD2. CDR3 length: 14 residues. Germline CDR1 and CDR2: MRHNA and SNTAGT. With 4 bases clipped from V and 4 bases from J, the junction kept 5 bases outside the gene matches. CDR3 nucleotide sequence: TGTGCCAGCAGTGTGGATGGGGGGGCAGATACGCAGTATTTT. Its protein is CASSVDGGADTQYF.

This clone was counted between two and nine times. The chain recombines TRBV18 with TRBJ1-5, with D perhaps matching TRBD1 (5 bases). The CDR3 totals 14 residues. CDR1 and CDR2 from the germline V gene are KGHSH and LQKENI. The V and J ends lost 4 bases and 7 bases respectively, with 14 bases between them. The DNA for the CDR3 is TGTGCCAGCTCACTCGCGACGGGGGACCAGCCCCAGCATTTT. Translated, it gives CASSLATGDQPQHF.

The V call is TRBV2, the J call TRBJ1-6; D uncertain. Germline lookup yields CDR1 SNHLY and CDR2 FYNNEI. The CDR3 contains 16 residues. V was shortened by 9 bases and J by 7 bases, with 22 bases between the two germline ends. CDR3 nucleotides: TGTGCCAGGGATAAAGGAGACTTGCGTGGAAATTCACCCCTCCACTTT. It encodes CARDKGDLRGNSPLHF.

This clone was observed a few times. The chain couples TRBV2 to TRBJ2-1; 7 nucleotides agree with TRBD2. J gave up 4 bases and V 8 bases, and 5 bases lay outside the gene matches. The germline CDR1 and CDR2 sequences are SNHLY and FYNNEI. This CDR3 contains 13 residues. Here the CDR3 reads CASGGSQYNEQFF. The CDR3 DNA is TGTGCCAGCGGCGGGAGTCAGTACAATGAGCAGTTCTTC.

This chain connects TRBV7-2 to TRBJ2-5; 7 bases line up with TRBD1. The CDR3 has 14 amino acids. In germline, CDR1 is SGHTA, CDR2 FQGNSA. Trimming took 9 bases from V and 3 from J; bases not matched to a gene: 10. The CDR3 protein is CASEARGGKETQYF. The DNA for the CDR3 is TGTGCCAGTGAGGCCCGAGGGGGCAAAGAGACCCAGTACTTC.

This chain joins TRBV19 and TRBJ2-7; D call uncertain. From germline, CDR1 is LNHDA and CDR2 SQIVND (reference sequence). The CDR3 runs to 14 residues. The V gene lost 10 bases and the J gene lost 5 bases, with 21 bases spanning the gap. The CDR3 spells CATQSRYFSHEQYF. The CDR3 DNA is TGTGCCACCCAAAGTCGTTACTTCTCGCACGAGCAGTACTTC.

The V and J genes are TRBV18 and TRBJ2-7; 11 bases agree with TRBD2. Germline loops: CDR1 KGHSH, CDR2 LQKENI. The CDR3 covers 14 residues. Trimming cost V 3 bases and J 7 bases; bases outside gene matches: 5. The DNA for the CDR3 is TGTGCCAGCTCACCTACTAGCGGGAGAGGAGAGCAGTACTTC. Translating it yields CASSPTSGRGEQYF. Combining the CDR3 with reference TRBV18 and TRBJ2-7 gives the whole variable domain NAGVMQNPRHLVRRRGQEARLRCSPMKGHSHVYWYRQLPEEGLKFMVYLQKENIIDESGMPKERFSAEFPKEGPSILRIQQVVRGDSAAYFCASSPTSGRGEQYFGPGTRLTVT.

The V gene is TRBV11-2, the J gene TRBJ1-3; the D is unclear. V shed 2 bases and J shed 0 bases, with 8 bases lying between them. CDR3 length equals 15 residues. Looked up from germline, CDR1 is SGHAT and CDR2 is FQNNGV. The CDR3 DNA follows: TGTGCCAGCAGCTTAAGACGACACTCTGGAAACACCATATATTTT. Its protein is CASSLRRHSGNTIYF.